These 15 T cell receptor beta chains came from one sample sequenced in a study of cytomegalovirus exposure and HLA in healthy donors. The primer mix had 60 Vbeta and 13 Jbeta primers. Clones were sequenced by immunoSEQ multiplex PCR, and TCRdb holds only the in-frame ones, with some missing. This sample yields roughly 150,000 clones, of which 60% to 80% are seen a single time; around 2% belongs to the top ten. The source material was PBMCs. These receptors all stem from a man aged 25-45 years in good health and CMV-seronegative.

V is TRBV30 and J is TRBJ2-2; 10 bases map to TRBD2. Looked up from germline, CDR1 is GTSNPN and CDR2 is SVGIG (reference sequence). V dropped 0 bases and J dropped 7; count of bases not matched to a gene: 8. The CDR3 consists of 16 residues. This chain's CDR3 is CAWSVLPLAGSGELFF. The CDR3 DNA is TGTGCCTGGAGTGTACTGCCACTAGCGGGGAGCGGGGAGCTGTTTTTT.

J is TRBJ2-2 and V is TRBV6-6; TRBD1 aligns across 7 bases. Germline CDR1 MNHNY, CDR2 SVGAGI (reference sequence). V was clipped by 7 bases and J by 1 base; unmatched bases: 3. The CDR3 runs 14 residues. The DNA for the CDR3 is TGTGCCAGCATCGGGACAGTGAACACCGGGGAGCTGTTTTTT. Protein product: CASIGTVNTGELFF.

The J gene is TRBJ2-5, the V gene TRBV21-1; no DNA check was done on the table's D call, TRBD2. TRBV21-1 has pseudogene status. There are 17 residues in the CDR3. The CDR3 region has the DNA TGTGCCAGCAGCAAAGGGGGAGGGCCGCATCCGCGGGAGACCCAGTACTTC. Its protein is CASSKGGGPHPRETQYF.

This clone has just a few counts. The rearrangement uses TRBV7-8 and TRBJ2-7; tentative D call: TRBD1 (6 bases). The V end was cut by 0 bases, the J end by 0 bases, with 21 bases between. The length of the CDR3 is 19 residues. CDR1 and CDR2 from the germline V gene are SGHVS and FQNEAQ. The CDR3 DNA reads TGTGCCAGCAGCTTAGCAGCCAAGGGGGTCGGAATCGGCTCCTACGAGCAGTACTTC. It is translated as CASSLAAKGVGIGSYEQYF.

The gene calls are TRBV28 and TRBJ2-7, with TRBD2 matching 10 bases. Germline-derived CDR1 and CDR2 are MDHEN and SYDVKM. CDR3 size: 14 residues. The ends lost 3 bases at V and 4 bases at J; junction bases unmatched: 3. CDR3 bases: TGTGCCAGCAGTTTCTCTAGCGGGAGTTACGAGCAGTACTTC. This codes for CASSFSSGSYEQYF. The whole variable domain, remainder taken from reference TRBV28 and TRBJ2-7, is DVKVTQSSRYLVKRTGEKVFLECVQDMDHENMFWYRQDPGLGLRLIYFSYDVKMKEKGDIPEGYSVSREKKERFSLILESASTNQTSMYLCASSFSSGSYEQYFGPGTRLTVT.

This clone came up a few times. V and J are TRBV2 and TRBJ2-2; TRBD2 aligns across 7 bases. Germline CDR1 is SNHLY and CDR2 is FYNNEI. The CDR3 is made up of 13 amino acids. V lost 4 bases, J lost 6 bases, and 2 bases stayed unmatched. Written as DNA, the CDR3 is TGTGCCAGCAGTGTGCGGGAGTCCGGGGAGCTGTTTTTT. It yields the protein CASSVRESGELFF.

The chain combines TRBV25-1 with TRBJ2-1; D is perhaps TRBD2 (5 bases). Germline CDR1 MGHDK, CDR2 SYGVNS. The V gene lost 1 base and the J gene lost 9 bases, with 16 bases spanning the gap. The length of the CDR3 is 15 residues. CDR3 residues: CASSESRGPPGEQFF. The DNA for the CDR3 is TGTGCCAGCAGTGAATCGAGAGGGCCTCCTGGTGAGCAGTTCTTC.

The V call is TRBV2, the J call TRBJ1-5, with TRBD1 matching 8 bases. The length of the CDR3 is 14 residues. J was trimmed by 6 bases and V by 3 bases; bases with no gene match: 4. The V gene's germline CDR1 is SNHLY and CDR2 FYNNEI. CDR3 sequence reads: CASSDDRGSQPQHF. The CDR3 nucleotides are TGTGCCAGCAGTGATGACAGGGGAAGTCAGCCCCAGCATTTT.

V usage is TRBV30 and J usage is TRBJ1-1; unclear D gene. Trimming took 0 bases from V and 0 from J, leaving 8 bases between them. The CDR3 totals 14 residues. Germline-derived CDR1 and CDR2 are GTSNPN and SVGIG (reference sequence). The CDR3: CAWSVGRLNTEAFF. Written as DNA, the CDR3 is TGTGCCTGGAGTGTAGGCAGGTTGAACACTGAAGCTTTCTTT. The variable domain in full, with the rest retrieved from reference TRBV30 and TRBJ1-1, is SQTIHQWPATLVQPVGSPLSLECTVEGTSNPNLYWYRQAAGRGLQLLFYSVGIGQISSEVPQNLSASRPQDRQFILSSKKLLLSDSGFYLCAWSVGRLNTEAFFGQGTRLTVV.

This sequence joins TRBV7-9 and TRBJ2-5; D is perhaps TRBD2 (6 bases). Deletions cut 1 base from V and 5 bases from J, with 20 bases between. Germline V gene lookup returns CDR1 SEHNR and CDR2 FQNEAQ (reference sequence). The CDR3 consists of 17 residues. CDR3 sequence (DNA): TGTGCCAGCAGCTTAGGCCCAGTCCGGGAGTCGAAGGAGACCCAGTACTTC. Amino acids: CASSLGPVRESKETQYF.

This clone has a handful of counts. The chain recombines TRBV5-4 with TRBJ2-7, with 8 positions matching TRBD2. In germline, CDR1 is SGHNT, CDR2 YYREEE (reference sequence). The CDR3 is 15 amino acids. Losses at the gene ends were 1 base for V and 0 bases for J; bases not matched to a gene: 3. DNA for the CDR3: TGTGCCAGCAGCTTGTATACTAGCGGCTCCTACGAGCAGTACTTC. Translated, it gives CASSLYTSGSYEQYF.

This clone was counted a single time. In nucleotides, the CDR3 is TGCGCCAGCAGCGGGGATGCGGGCTATGGCTACACCTTC. This gives the protein CASSGDAGYGYTF. The V and J genes are TRBV5-1 and TRBJ1-2, with D hard to call. Germline V gives CDR1 SGHRS, CDR2 YFSETQ. The CDR3 length is 13 residues. V was shortened by 4 bases and J by 4 bases, with 11 bases between the two germline ends.

This chain links TRBV7-9 with TRBJ2-7; 8 bases line up with TRBD2. Germline CDR1 is SEHNR and CDR2 is FQNEAQ (reference sequence). J lost 5 bases, V lost 4 bases, and 7 bases had no gene match. The CDR3 totals 14 residues. CDR3 nucleotides: TGTGCCAGCAGCTCGCAGCGGGAGAGGGACGAGCAGTACTTC. It is translated as CASSSQRERDEQYF.

V is TRBV11-2 and J is TRBJ2-7; D possibly corresponds to TRBD1 (6 bases). Deletions cut 6 bases from V and 2 bases from J, with 17 bases between. The CDR3 has 15 amino acids. Germline V gives CDR1 SGHAT, CDR2 FQNNGV. In DNA, the CDR3 is TGTGCCAGCAGAACTTACAGGGTCCGACCCTACGAGCAGTACTTC. Protein product: CASRTYRVRPYEQYF.

This chain joins TRBV2 and TRBJ2-2; 10 bases agree with TRBD1. After removal of 2 bases from V and 5 bases from J, the junction contained 5 bases not matched to a gene. The CDR3 loop spans 16 amino acids. In germline, CDR1 is SNHLY, CDR2 FYNNEI. The CDR3 coding sequence is TGTGCCAGCAGTGAATACTTGGACAGGGGGACCGGGGAGCTGTTTTTT. Translation: CASSEYLDRGTGELFF.